The TCR beta chain described here comes from a study of blood T cell repertoires in COVID-19. The wider study: Material from acute and convalescent COVID-19 was sourced from the United States, Italy and Spain. T cells, B-cell-depleted T cells, or PBMCs provided the cDNA or gDNA that served as material.

The assay was immunoSEQ multiplex PCR, and TCRdb's table has in-frame clones only and misses some. Of roughly 370,000 clones listed, just under 90% are singletons. Deletions cut 3 bases from V and 5 bases from J, with 4 bases between. The CDR3 sequence is 11 residues long. From germline, CDR1 is LGHDT and CDR2 YNNKEL (reference sequence). Study members were between roughly 18 and 100 years old and lived in 20 to 30 US regions. Clinical history as reported by participants underpinned cohort assignment. Input material: PBMCs or T cells enriched from blood (not recorded which). The chain is built from TRBV3-1 (or the pseudogene TRBV3-2) and TRBJ1-1; no reliable D call. The source of this sequence is a woman between 45 and 60 years old who had recovered from COVID-19. CDR3 DNA: TGTGCCAGCAGCCACGGGACTGAAGCTTTCTTT. Translating it yields CASSHGTEAFF.